The sequence of this T cell receptor (beta chain) was determined in a study of blood T cell repertoires in COVID-19. This clone was observed a single time. How the authors handled the data: From reference gene primer amplification, estimates of nucleated cell counts were derived. TCRdb's copy holds only in-frame clones and misses some; the assay was immunoSEQ multiplex PCR. For V, J and clone size, that table is used; D and trimming come from the DNA. Of 180,000 or so clones in the sample, approximately 80% were seen once. The source of this sequence is a woman in her fifties or sixties who had recovered from COVID-19. Sequencing input: PBMCs or T cells enriched from blood (not recorded which).

CDR3 sequence reads: CASSYPGLAGEQFF. CDR3 DNA: TGTGCCAGCAGTTACCCCGGACTAGCGGGGGAGCAGTTCTTC. This chain uses TRBV6-6 with TRBJ2-1; 12 nucleotides align to TRBD2. Germline loops: CDR1 MNHNY, CDR2 SVGAGI (reference sequence). The CDR3 contains 14 residues. The ends lost 2 bases at V and 10 bases at J; junction bases unmatched: 3.